One and the same sample provided the 8 T cell receptor beta chains below, sequenced in a study of T cells in Graves' hyperthyroidism and ophthalmopathy. RNA transcripts provided the source from which TCR beta CDR3 regions were amplified. An initial round of RT-PCR targeting the TCR CDR3 relied on the HTBI primer set. TCRdb analysed the multiplex PCR reads with MiXCR anew, one entry per CDR3 protein. The table lists a few hundred thousand distinct CDR3 sequences, more than 15% of them singletons, with under 3.5% in the top ten. Sequencing input: blood. All receptors come from a woman aged 40 to 50 with Graves' ophthalmopathy.

This clonotype was detected many times. CDR3 coding DNA: TGTGCCAGCGAACCCGATGGACAGGGCTACAATGAGCAGTTCTTC. Protein: CASEPDGQGYNEQFF. The J gene is TRBJ2-1, the V gene TRBV11-2, with TRBD1 identical over 8 bases. Germline V lookup: CDR1 SGHAT, CDR2 FQNNGV. This CDR3 spans 15 amino acids. With 8 bases clipped from V and 3 bases from J, the junction kept 9 bases outside the gene matches.

This clonotype was recorded at least ten times. The chain has TRBV20-1 and TRBJ2-3; D gene unclear. V was trimmed by 0 bases and J by 11 bases, leaving 9 bases between them. The CDR3 has 11 amino acids. Germline CDR1 is DFQATT and CDR2 is SNEGSKA (reference sequence). CDR3: CSARDRWWQYF. For the CDR3, the DNA is TGCAGTGCTAGAGATCGCTGGTGGCAGTATTTT.

This clonotype was counted between two and nine times. The rearrangement joins TRBV5-4 to TRBJ1-1, with no clear D. V shed 0 bases and J shed 4 bases, with 13 bases lying between them. Germline V gives CDR1 SGHNT, CDR2 YYREEE (reference sequence). The CDR3 extends over 15 amino acids. CDR3 residues: CASSLEIDFGTEAFF. The CDR3 bases are TGTGCCAGCAGCTTGGAGATCGATTTCGGCACTGAAGCTTTCTTT.

The sample holds a few counts of this clonotype. V usage is TRBV20-1 and J usage is TRBJ2-1; 7 bases are shared with TRBD2. Germline CDR1 DFQATT, CDR2 SNEGSKA (reference sequence). The trim removed 3 bases at V and 8 bases at J, leaving 7 bases unmatched. CDR3 size: 13 residues. The CDR3: CSASPGGLDEQFF. CDR3 nucleotides: TGCAGTGCTAGTCCCGGGGGGTTGGATGAGCAGTTCTTC.

This clonotype was counted at least ten times. This chain joins TRBV6-1 and TRBJ1-2; D remains unclear. The V end was cut by 8 bases, the J end by 3 bases, with 10 bases between. This CDR3 comprises 12 residues. Germline V gene data show CDR1 as MNHNS and CDR2 as SASEGT. CDR3 amino acids: CASLGYDYGYTF. As DNA, the CDR3 is TGTGCCAGCCTCGGATATGACTATGGCTACACCTTC.

This clonotype has a count of ten or more. V gene TRBV20-1 combines with J gene TRBJ2-3; D is possibly TRBD2 (6 bases). V was cut by 5 bases and J by 2 bases, with 17 bases left in between. CDR1 is DFQATT, CDR2 SNEGSKA, per germline (reference sequence). This CDR3 region has 15 residues. CDR3 sequence: CSARPTRGDTDTQYF. Written as DNA, the CDR3 is TGCAGTGCTCGCCCGACTAGAGGTGACACAGATACGCAGTATTTT.

This clonotype was counted ten times or more. The rearrangement joins TRBV7-8 to TRBJ2-2, with 7 bases that match TRBD1. Germline-derived CDR1 and CDR2 are SGHVS and FQNEAQ. J was trimmed by 6 bases and V by 5 bases; bases with no gene match: 6. CDR3 length: 14 residues. In nucleotides, the CDR3 is TGTGCCAGCAGCCCTTGGACAGGTCCCGGGGAGCTGTTTTTT. It codes for CASSPWTGPGELFF.

The chain links TRBV7-9 to TRBJ2-7, with D possibly being TRBD1 or TRBD2 (7 bases each). The germline gives CDR1 SEHNR, CDR2 FQNEAQ (reference sequence). V was clipped by 4 bases and J by 2 bases, with 24 bases between them. The CDR3 runs to 18 residues. The CDR3 region is CASSSTGRDGRRTYEQYF. The CDR3 coding sequence is TGTGCCAGCAGCTCGACAGGGCGGGACGGGAGGCGAACCTACGAGCAGTACTTC. Full variable domain (remainder filled in from reference TRBV7-9 and TRBJ2-7): DTGVSQNPRHKITKRGQNVTFRCDPISEHNRLYWYRQTLGQGPEFLTYFQNEAQLEKSRLLSDRFSAERPKGSFSTLEIQRTEQGDSAMYLCASSSTGRDGRRTYEQYFGPGTRLTVT.